The present entry profiles one TCR beta chain with its context. The Seattle site enrolled patients during active infection and followed them longitudinally. The entry originates in a study of blood T cell repertoires in COVID-19. The method was immunoSEQ multiplex PCR; TCRdb's version includes in-frame clones alone and lacks a portion of them. The sample records a few hundred thousand clones, about 88% being singletons. Trimming stripped 6 bases from V and 0 bases from J, with 10 bases between. CDR1 and CDR2 (germline): SGHNT, YYREEE (reference sequence). CDR3 length equals 15 residues. Input material: peripheral blood. This chain joins TRBV5-4 and TRBJ2-6; no firm D call. The receptor was derived from a man aged 50 to 59 with COVID-19, enrolled during active disease. The CDR3 region has the DNA TGTGCCAGCATGACAAAAAGCTCTGGGGCCAACGTCCTGACTTTC. It translates to CASMTKSSGANVLTF.